A single sample gave rise to the 19 T cell receptor beta chains below, sequenced in a study of T cells expressing NK-cell markers. From its re-call of the 5' RACE reads, TCRdb lists each CDR3 protein once, without DNA. Its listing shows roughly 120,000 distinct CDR3 sequences. Sequencing was done on a sample of blood T cells: a sorted CD56 or NKG2C T cell subset, CD4+ or CD8+ T cells, or bulk PBMC T cells (not recorded which). The source is a woman aged 18 to 75 in good health.

The J gene is TRBJ1-2, the V gene TRBV4-3. CDR3 size: 14 residues. The germline CDR1 and CDR2 sequences are LGHNA and YSLEER. The chain's CDR3 is CASSQDRTGYGYTF.

The CDR3 sequence is CASSQETSGYYNEQFF. This rearrangement joins TRBV14 to TRBJ2-1; TCRdb calls TRBD2, which cannot be checked without DNA. Looked up from germline, CDR1 is SGHDN and CDR2 is FVKESK. The length of the CDR3 is 16 residues.

The V call is TRBV6-1, the J call TRBJ2-4; the TCRdb call, TRBD2, lacks DNA for checking. The germline V gene has CDR1 MNHNS and CDR2 SASEGT. The CDR3 totals 15 residues. This CDR3 reads CASTYEDGGRDIQYF.

The chain couples TRBV9 to TRBJ2-1; TCRdb's D call, TRBD1, is unchecked because there is no DNA. Germline CDR1 is SGDLS and CDR2 is YYNGEE. The CDR3 has 12 amino acids. CDR3 in amino acids: CASSVEGGTLFF.

The genes are TRBV12-5 and TRBJ2-5; absent DNA, TCRdb's TRBD1 call cannot be checked. The CDR3 has 15 amino acids. CDR1 and CDR2 from the germline V gene are LGHNT and FRNRAP. The CDR3 loop reads CASGFHRGRGETQYF. Full variable domain (outside the CDR3, taken from reference TRBV12-5 and TRBJ2-5): DARVTQTPRHKVTEMGQEVTMRCQPILGHNTVFWYRQTMMQGLELLAYFRNRAPLDDSGMPKDRFSAEMPDATLATLKIQPSEPRDSAVYFCASGFHRGRGETQYFGPGTRLLVL.

The chain recombines TRBV6-1 with TRBJ2-3; TCRdb's D gene call, TRBD2, goes unchecked for lack of DNA. Germline lookup yields CDR1 MNHNS and CDR2 SASEGT. The CDR3 has 16 residues. The CDR3 is CASSETAALFTDTQYF.

The chain has TRBV12-3 or TRBV12-4 and TRBJ2-1; checking the TCRdb D call of TRBD1 is not possible without DNA. CDR3 size: 14 residues. The CDR3 sequence: CASSSGQGYNEQFF.

CDR3 in amino acids: CSARDLGGGPYGYTF. V usage is TRBV20-1 and J usage is TRBJ1-2. Germline loops: CDR1 DFQATT, CDR2 SNEGSKA (reference sequence). The length of the CDR3 is 15 residues.

J is TRBJ2-1 and V is TRBV29-1. This CDR3 is 14 amino acids long. Germline CDR1 SQVTM, CDR2 ANQGSEA. The CDR3 protein is CSVELASGYNEQFF.

This chain joins TRBV5-1 and TRBJ1-1; TCRdb's D call, TRBD1, is unchecked because there is no DNA. Germline assignment: CDR1 SGHRS and CDR2 YFSETQ. The CDR3 spans 12 residues. The CDR3 sequence: CASSLTGNEAFF.

The V call is TRBV20-1, the J call TRBJ2-5; with no DNA, the TCRdb D assignment of TRBD1 cannot be verified. Looked up from germline, CDR1 is DFQATT and CDR2 is SNEGSKA (reference sequence). The CDR3 contains 14 residues. CDR3: CSAGPPGGRETQYF.

The chain employs TRBV7-8 and TRBJ2-1; the D gene TCRdb calls, TRBD2, cannot be checked with no DNA. CDR1 and CDR2 from the germline V gene are SGHVS and FQNEAQ. This CDR3 is built from 17 residues. CDR3 loop: CASSLAQGLVFHNEQFF.

The genes are TRBV7-9 and TRBJ2-1. CDR3 size: 17 residues. CDR1 is SEHNR and CDR2 is FQNEAQ in the germline V gene (reference sequence). The CDR3 loop is CASSLEAGGVTYNEQFF.

V usage is TRBV9 and J usage is TRBJ1-1; TCRdb calls TRBD1, which cannot be checked without DNA. Germline V gene sequence: CDR1 SGDLS, CDR2 YYNGEE. The CDR3 consists of 14 residues. The CDR3 loop is CASSDLQGNTEAFF. Combining the CDR3 with reference TRBV9 and TRBJ1-1 gives the whole variable domain DSGVTQTPKHLITATGQRVTLRCSPRSGDLSVYWYQQSLDQGLQFLIQYYNGEERAKGNILERFSAQQFPDLHSELNLSSLELGDSALYFCASSDLQGNTEAFFGQGTRLTVV.

The chain has TRBV12-3 or TRBV12-4 and TRBJ2-1; lacking DNA, the TRBD1 call made by TCRdb goes unchecked. The CDR3 is made up of 13 amino acids. The CDR3 sequence: CASIPAYEPEQFF.

V is TRBV9 and J is TRBJ2-3. CDR1 is SGDLS and CDR2 is YYNGEE in the germline V gene. CDR3 length equals 13 residues. CDR3 region: CASSVGTADTQYF.

This chain links TRBV20-1 with TRBJ2-1; no DNA is available, so the TRBD2 call from TCRdb remains unchecked. CDR1 DFQATT and CDR2 SNEGSKA come from the germline V gene (reference sequence). This CDR3 comprises 15 residues. This CDR3 is CSARAGLSSYNEQFF.

The J gene is TRBJ2-1, the V gene TRBV29-1; the TCRdb D gene call, TRBD1, has no DNA to confirm it. Germline V gives CDR1 SQVTM, CDR2 ANQGSEA. The CDR3 is 13 residues long. CDR3 residues: CSVERGDDSEQFF.

The V and J genes are TRBV3-1 and TRBJ1-1; TCRdb names TRBD1, which stays unverified in the absence of DNA. This CDR3 has 15 residues. Germline CDR1 is LGHDT and CDR2 is YNNKEL (reference sequence). The CDR3 is CASSHPGTGRTEAFF.